Included here is one TCR beta chain sequence, with context. This clonotype was counted between two and nine times. No antigen is known for it. No base quality information exists; no much larger clone differs at one position. These data originate in a study of vaccination and CD4 T cells after COVID-19 (dated by TCRdb to the early 2020s). With regard to the full study: Every convalescent patient had a positive nasal swab PCR test for SARS-CoV-2, with mild disease in under ten patients and severe disease in one. Participants received two doses of either the Pfizer-BioNTech BNT162b2 vaccine (n=8) or the Moderna mRNA-1273 vaccine (n=2). Six males and four females were included in the convalescent cohort, with two Hispanic individuals, seven Caucasians, two Asians and one multiracial person represented. As controls, cultures received a CEFX viral epitope pool (the positive control), an HIV-1 Nef peptide pool (the negative control), or no peptide at all. Post-COVID blood samples were collected from convalescent patients a median of roughly 100 days after diagnosis, with a range of roughly 30 to 161 days. Post-vaccine blood samples were taken a median of 72 days after the second vaccine dose, with a range of roughly 14 to 241 days. In some eleven COVID-19 convalescent patients and a few infection-naive healthy vaccine recipients, researchers compared the spike-specific CD4+ TCR repertoire from before mRNA vaccination with the repertoire from after. Overlapping spike peptide pools from SARS-CoV-2 and from the common cold coronaviruses HCoV-NL63, HCoV-OC43 and HCoV-229E were used as culture stimuli.

The meaning of the sample's treatment or condition label: approximately 11-day PBMC culture with coronavirus spike peptide pools or control peptides (ViraFEST assay). The ViraFEST assay, used in the study, expanded antigen-specific T cells with peptide pools and then identified the expanded clonotypes through TCR sequencing. The positive SARS-CoV-2 PCR tests of the convalescent patients were dated from March to December 2020, before the Alpha, Beta and Delta variants emerged in the United States. Around 2 million PBMCs per well were cultured in IMDM with roughly 5% human AB serum and 8 to 10 IU/ml IL-2, plus 10 ug/ml peptide pools. On days 3 and 7, half of the culture medium was replaced with fresh IL-2-containing medium. Once the cells had been in culture for 10 days, the EasySep CD4+ T cell isolation kit was used to isolate CD4+ T cells by negative selection. Ficoll-Paque Plus gradient centrifugation was used to isolate PBMCs from whole blood, and the isolated PBMCs were then either used fresh or cryopreserved at -140C. Triplicate wells were generally used for each culture condition.

The research as a whole found: The study included relatively few convalescent patients and did not analyze early timepoints after natural infection. Among the post-vaccine SARS-CoV-2-reactive clones in convalescent patients, a median around 85% showed up only after vaccination, which suggests vaccine-specific priming. Nearly all vaccine-specific clones in convalescent patients (304 of 307) were mono-reactive for SARS-CoV-2 spike rather than cross-reactive with common cold coronaviruses. The median number of SARS-CoV-2-reactive clonotypes rose from around 22 after infection to some 40 after vaccination, but the change was not significant.

The method was PCR. At the Johns Hopkins FTIC core, DNA from the cultured CD4+ T cells underwent TCR sequencing with the Oncomine TCR Beta short-read assay. Genomic DNA was extracted from the cultured CD4+ T cells with the QIAamp micro DNA kit. Oncomine TCR Beta libraries from cultured CD4+ T cells were pooled using unique dual indexes and sequenced on an Illumina iSeq 100. The paper's data handling went like this. Non-productive sequences were filtered out, and CDR3s that did not start with C, did not end with F or W, or were shorter than 7 amino acids were discarded. The MANAFEST web application was used to identify antigen-specific clonotypes by comparing peptide-stimulated wells against reference wells and other culture wells. Positive clones required FDR below 0.05, an odds ratio above 5, and productive frequency above 0.1% in at least two of three replicate wells. A clonotype was classed as cross-reactive if the clonotype showed significant expansion both in SARS-CoV-2 spike wells and in at least one common cold coronavirus spike condition. Using R version 3.6.1, CDR3 homology was evaluated through Levenshtein distances (stringdist) along with unrooted phylogenetic trees (ape). TCRdb cleaned the public reads at Q25 with fastp, built clones with MiXCR and kept in-frame beta chains. Records with the same CDR3 protein are collapsed into one entry carrying the most frequent genes and DNA. For this entry, the V and J calls and clone size follow TCRdb and not the study's own pipeline. This sample holds 12,000 to 15,000 distinct CDR3 sequences; about 35% were observed only once. The top ten constitute roughly 38% of the sample.

For CDR1 and CDR2, the germline V gene lists MDHEN and SYDVKM. V loses 1 base of germline sequence and J loses 0 bases, and the interval between the two ends is 7 bases. The CDR3, from cysteine to phenylalanine, totals 15 residues. Just the 45-base CDR3 DNA is kept, in frame starting at base 1. The material sequenced was cultured CD4+ T cells from blood. The sequence derives from a human donor with COVID-19. The chain links TRBV28 with TRBJ1-3; the D gene is unclear. This receptor has the CDR3 CASSLSGSSGNTIYF. The sequenced DNA is TGTGCCAGCAGTTTATCTGGGAGCTCTGGAAACACCATATATTTT.